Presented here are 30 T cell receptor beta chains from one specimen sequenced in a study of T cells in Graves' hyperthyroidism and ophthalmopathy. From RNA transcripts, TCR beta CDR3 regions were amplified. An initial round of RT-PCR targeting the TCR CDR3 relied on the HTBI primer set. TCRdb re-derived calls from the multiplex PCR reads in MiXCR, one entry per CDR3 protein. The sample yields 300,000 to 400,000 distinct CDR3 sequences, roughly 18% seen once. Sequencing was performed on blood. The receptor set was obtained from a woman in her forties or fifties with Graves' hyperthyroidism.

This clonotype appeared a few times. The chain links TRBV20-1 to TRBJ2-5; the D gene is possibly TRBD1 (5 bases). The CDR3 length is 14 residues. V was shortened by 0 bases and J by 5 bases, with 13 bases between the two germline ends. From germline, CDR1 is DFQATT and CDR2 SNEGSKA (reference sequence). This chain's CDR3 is CSARDPGLWETQYF. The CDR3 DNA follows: TGCAGTGCTAGAGATCCAGGGTTATGGGAGACCCAGTACTTC.

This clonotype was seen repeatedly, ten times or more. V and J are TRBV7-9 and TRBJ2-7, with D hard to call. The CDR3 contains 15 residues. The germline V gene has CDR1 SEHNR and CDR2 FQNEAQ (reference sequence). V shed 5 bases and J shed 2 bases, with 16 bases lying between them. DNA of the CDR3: TGTGCCAGCAGCCCTGAGGTGGTAGAGACCTACGAGCAGTACTTC. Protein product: CASSPEVVETYEQYF.

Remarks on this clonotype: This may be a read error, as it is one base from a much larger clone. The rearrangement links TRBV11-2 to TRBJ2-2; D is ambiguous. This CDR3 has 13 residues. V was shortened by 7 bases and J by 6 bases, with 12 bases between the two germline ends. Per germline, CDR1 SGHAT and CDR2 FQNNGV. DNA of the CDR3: TGTGCCAGCACCCCCAAAGTCGCCGGGGAGCTGTTTTTT. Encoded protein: CASTPKVAGELFF.

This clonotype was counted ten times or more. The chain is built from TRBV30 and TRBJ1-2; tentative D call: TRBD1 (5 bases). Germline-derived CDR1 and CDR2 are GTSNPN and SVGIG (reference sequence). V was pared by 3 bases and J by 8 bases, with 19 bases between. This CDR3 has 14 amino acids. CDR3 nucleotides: TGTGCCTGGAGCTATACCGGGGCAGCCGGAGGCTACACCTTC. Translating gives CAWSYTGAAGGYTF.

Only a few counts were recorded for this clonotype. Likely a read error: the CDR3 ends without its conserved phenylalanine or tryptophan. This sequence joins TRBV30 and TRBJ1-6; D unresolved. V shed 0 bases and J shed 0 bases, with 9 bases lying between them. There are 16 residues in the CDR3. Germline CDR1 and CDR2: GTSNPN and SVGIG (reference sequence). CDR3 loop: CAWSVESVSYNSPLHS. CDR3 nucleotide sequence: TGTGCCTGGAGTGTCGAGTCCGTCTCCTATAATTCACCCCTCCACTCT.

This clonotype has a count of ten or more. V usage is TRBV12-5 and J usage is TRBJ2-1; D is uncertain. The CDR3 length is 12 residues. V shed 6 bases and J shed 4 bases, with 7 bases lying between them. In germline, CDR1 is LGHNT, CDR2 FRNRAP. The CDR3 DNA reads TGTGCTAGTGGACCGACATACAATGAGCAGTTCTTC. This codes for CASGPTYNEQFF.

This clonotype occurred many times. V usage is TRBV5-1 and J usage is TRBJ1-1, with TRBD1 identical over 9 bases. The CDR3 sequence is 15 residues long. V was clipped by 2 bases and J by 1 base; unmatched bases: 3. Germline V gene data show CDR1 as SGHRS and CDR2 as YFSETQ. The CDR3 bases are TGCGCCAGCAGCTTAAGGACAGGGGCGAACACTGAAGCTTTCTTT. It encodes CASSLRTGANTEAFF.

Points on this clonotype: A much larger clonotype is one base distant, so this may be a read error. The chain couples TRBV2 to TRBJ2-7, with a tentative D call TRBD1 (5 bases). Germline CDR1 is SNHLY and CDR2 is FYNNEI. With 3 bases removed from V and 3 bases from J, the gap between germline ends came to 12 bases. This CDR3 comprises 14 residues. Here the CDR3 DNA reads TGTGCCAGCAGTGACAGGGCAGATATCTACGAGCAGTACTTC. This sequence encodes CASSDRADIYEQYF.

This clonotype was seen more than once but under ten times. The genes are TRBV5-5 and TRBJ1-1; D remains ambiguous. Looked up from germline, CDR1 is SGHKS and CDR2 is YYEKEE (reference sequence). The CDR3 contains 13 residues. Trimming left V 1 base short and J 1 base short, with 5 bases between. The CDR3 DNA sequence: TGTGCCAGCAGCTTGATCAAGAACACTGAAGCTTTCTTT. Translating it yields CASSLIKNTEAFF.

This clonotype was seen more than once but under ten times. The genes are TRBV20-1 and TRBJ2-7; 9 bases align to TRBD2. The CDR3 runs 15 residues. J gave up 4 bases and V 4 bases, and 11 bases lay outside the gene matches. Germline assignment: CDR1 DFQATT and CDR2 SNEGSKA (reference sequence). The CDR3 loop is CSAISGSVISYEQYF. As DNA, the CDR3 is TGCAGTGCTATTAGCGGGAGTGTCATTAGTTACGAGCAGTACTTC.

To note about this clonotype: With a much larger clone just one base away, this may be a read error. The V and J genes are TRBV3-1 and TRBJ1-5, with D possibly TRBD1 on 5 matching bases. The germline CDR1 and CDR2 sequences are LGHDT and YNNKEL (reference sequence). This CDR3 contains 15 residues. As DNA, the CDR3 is TGTACCAGCAGCCCCTCCGGAGGGGATGGTCAGCCCCAGCATTTT. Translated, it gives CTSSPSGGDGQPQHF.

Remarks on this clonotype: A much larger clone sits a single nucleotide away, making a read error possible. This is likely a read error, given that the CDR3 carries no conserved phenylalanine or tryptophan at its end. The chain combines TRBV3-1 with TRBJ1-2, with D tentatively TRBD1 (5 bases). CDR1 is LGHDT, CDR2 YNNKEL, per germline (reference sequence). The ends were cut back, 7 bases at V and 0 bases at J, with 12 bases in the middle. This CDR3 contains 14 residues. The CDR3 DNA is TGTGCCAGCAACAACAGGAGAGCTAACTATGGCTACACCCTC. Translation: CASNNRRANYGYTL.

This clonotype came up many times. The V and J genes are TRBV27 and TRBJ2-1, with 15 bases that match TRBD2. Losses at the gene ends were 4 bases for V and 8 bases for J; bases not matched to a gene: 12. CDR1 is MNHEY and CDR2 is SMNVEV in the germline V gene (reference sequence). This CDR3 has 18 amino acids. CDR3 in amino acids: CASSSYPGLAGGVDEQFF. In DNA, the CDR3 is TGTGCCAGCAGTTCATATCCGGGACTAGCGGGAGGTGTGGATGAGCAGTTCTTC.

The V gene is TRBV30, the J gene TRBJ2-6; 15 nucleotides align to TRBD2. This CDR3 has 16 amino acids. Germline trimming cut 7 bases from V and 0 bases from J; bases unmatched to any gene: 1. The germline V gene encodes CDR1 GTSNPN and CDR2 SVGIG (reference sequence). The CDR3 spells CASGLAGGSGANVLTF. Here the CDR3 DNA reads TGTGCCTCGGGACTAGCGGGGGGCTCTGGGGCCAACGTCCTGACTTTC.

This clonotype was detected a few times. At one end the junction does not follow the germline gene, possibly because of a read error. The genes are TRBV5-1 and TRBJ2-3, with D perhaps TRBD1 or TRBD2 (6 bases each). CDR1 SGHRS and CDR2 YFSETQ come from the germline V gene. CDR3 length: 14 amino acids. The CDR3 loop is CASSHRGGGDTQYF. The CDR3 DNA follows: TGTGCCAGCAGCCACCGAGGGGGAGGAGATACGCAGTATTTT. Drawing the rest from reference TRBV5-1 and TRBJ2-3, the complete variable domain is KAGVTQTPRYLIKTRGQQVTLSCSPISGHRSVSWYQQTPGQGLQFLFEYFSETQRNKGNFPGRFSGRQFSNSRSEMNVSTLELGDSALYLCASSHRGGGDTQYFGPGTRLTVL.

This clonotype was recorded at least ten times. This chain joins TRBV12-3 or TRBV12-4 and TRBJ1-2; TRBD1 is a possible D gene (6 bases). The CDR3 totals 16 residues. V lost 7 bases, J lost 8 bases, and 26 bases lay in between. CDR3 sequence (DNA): TGTGCCAGCACCCTTAAGGCTTGGGGGGCCCTAGGGGGCTACACCTTC. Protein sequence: CASTLKAWGALGGYTF.

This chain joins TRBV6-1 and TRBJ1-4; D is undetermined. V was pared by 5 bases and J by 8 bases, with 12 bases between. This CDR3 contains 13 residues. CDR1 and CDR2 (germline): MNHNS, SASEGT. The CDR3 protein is CASSSIEGEKLFF. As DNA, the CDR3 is TGTGCCAGCAGTTCGATAGAGGGCGAAAAACTGTTTTTT.

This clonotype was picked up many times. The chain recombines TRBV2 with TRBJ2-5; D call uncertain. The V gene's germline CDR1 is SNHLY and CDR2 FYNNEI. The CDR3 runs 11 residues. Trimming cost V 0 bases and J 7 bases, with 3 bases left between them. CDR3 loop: CASSEAGTQYF. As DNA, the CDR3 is TGTGCCAGCAGTGAAGCCGGGACCCAGTACTTC.

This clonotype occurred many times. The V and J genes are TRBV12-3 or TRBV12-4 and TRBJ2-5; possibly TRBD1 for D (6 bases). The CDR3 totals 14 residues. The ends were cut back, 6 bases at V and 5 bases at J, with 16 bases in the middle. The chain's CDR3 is CASRSGPTGETQYF. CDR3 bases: TGTGCCAGCAGGTCAGGGCCAACAGGGGAGACCCAGTACTTC.

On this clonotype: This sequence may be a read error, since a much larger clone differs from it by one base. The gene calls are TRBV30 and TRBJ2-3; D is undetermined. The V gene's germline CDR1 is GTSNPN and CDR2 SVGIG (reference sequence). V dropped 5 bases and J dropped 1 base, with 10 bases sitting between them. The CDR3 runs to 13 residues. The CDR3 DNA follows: TGTGCCTGGGCCCCTTTGGGCACAGATACGCAGTATTTT. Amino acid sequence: CAWAPLGTDTQYF.

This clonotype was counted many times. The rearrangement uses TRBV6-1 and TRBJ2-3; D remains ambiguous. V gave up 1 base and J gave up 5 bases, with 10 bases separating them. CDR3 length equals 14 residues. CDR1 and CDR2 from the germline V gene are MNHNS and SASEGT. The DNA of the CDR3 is TGTGCCAGCAGTGAAGTGTTTTTGGGAGATACGCAGTATTTT. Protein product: CASSEVFLGDTQYF.

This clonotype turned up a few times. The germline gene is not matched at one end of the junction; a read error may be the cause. The CDR3 DNA is TGTGCCGGCAGTTACTCATCCGGCACCTACAATGAGCAGTTCTTC. This encodes CAGSYSSGTYNEQFF. This rearrangement joins TRBV6-6 to TRBJ2-1, with D unresolved. Germline CDR1 MNHNY, CDR2 SVGAGI (reference sequence). The CDR3 totals 15 residues.

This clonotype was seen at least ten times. The CDR3 reads CSAGTGDGYTF. CDR3 in DNA: TGCAGTGCAGGGACGGGTGATGGCTACACCTTC. V is TRBV20-1 and J is TRBJ1-2, with a weak D call TRBD1 (5 bases). Trimming cost V 6 bases and J 6 bases, with 11 bases left between them. This CDR3 has 11 amino acids. Germline CDR1 is DFQATT and CDR2 is SNEGSKA (reference sequence).

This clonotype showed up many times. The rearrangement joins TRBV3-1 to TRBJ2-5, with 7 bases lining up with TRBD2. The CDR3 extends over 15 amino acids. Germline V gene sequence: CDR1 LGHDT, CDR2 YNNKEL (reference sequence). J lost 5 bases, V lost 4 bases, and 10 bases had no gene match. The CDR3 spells CASSPYGLVGETQYF. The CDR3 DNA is TGTGCCAGCAGCCCCTATGGACTAGTCGGGGAGACCCAGTACTTC.

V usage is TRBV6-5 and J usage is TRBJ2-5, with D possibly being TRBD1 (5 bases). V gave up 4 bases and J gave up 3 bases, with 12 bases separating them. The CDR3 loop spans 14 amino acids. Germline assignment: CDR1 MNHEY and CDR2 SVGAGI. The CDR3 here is CASSSPDRKETQYF. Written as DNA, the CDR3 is TGTGCCAGCAGTTCCCCCGACAGAAAAGAGACCCAGTACTTC.

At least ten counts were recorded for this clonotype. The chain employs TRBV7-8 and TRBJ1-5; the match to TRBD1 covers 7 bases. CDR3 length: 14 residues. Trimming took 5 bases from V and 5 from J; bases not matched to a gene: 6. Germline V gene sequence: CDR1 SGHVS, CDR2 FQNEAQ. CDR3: CASSPYQGDQPQHF. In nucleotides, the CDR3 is TGTGCCAGCAGCCCGTATCAGGGGGATCAGCCCCAGCATTTT.

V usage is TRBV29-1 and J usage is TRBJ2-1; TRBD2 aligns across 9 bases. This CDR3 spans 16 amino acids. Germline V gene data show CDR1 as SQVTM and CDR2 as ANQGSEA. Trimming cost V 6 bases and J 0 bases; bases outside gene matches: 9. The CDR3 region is CSVRASGASSYNEQFF. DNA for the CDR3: TGCAGCGTACGGGCTAGCGGGGCGAGCTCCTACAATGAGCAGTTCTTC.

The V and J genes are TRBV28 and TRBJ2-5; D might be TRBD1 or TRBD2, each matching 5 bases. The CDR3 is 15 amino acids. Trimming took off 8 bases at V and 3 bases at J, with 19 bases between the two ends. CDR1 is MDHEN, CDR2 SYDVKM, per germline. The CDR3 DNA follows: TGTGCCAGCTCCTCAGTCGGGGCCCTAAAAGAGACCCAGTACTTC. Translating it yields CASSSVGALKETQYF.

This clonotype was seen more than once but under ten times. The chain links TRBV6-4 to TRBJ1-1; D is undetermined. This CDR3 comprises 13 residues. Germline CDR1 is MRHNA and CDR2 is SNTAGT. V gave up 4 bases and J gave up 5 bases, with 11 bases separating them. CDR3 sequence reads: CASSANRGTEAFF. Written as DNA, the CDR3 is TGTGCCAGCAGTGCCAACAGAGGGACTGAAGCTTTCTTT.

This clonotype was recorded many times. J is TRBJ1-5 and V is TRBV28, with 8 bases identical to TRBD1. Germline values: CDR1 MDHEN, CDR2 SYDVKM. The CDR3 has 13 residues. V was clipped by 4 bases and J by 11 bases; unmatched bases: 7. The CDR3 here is CASSSPTGESQHF. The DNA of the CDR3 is TGTGCCAGCAGTTCCCCGACAGGGGAGTCCCAGCATTTT.